This T cell receptor beta chain was captured by sequencing in a study of T cell responses to AZD1222 COVID-19 vaccine. Regarding the study as a whole: There were vaccine-associated CD4 TCRs across spike, dominant at 160-218 and 743-854.

The count of this clone is one. Its antigen is still unknown. The table came from immunoSEQ multiplex PCR; TCRdb's copy has only in-frame clones and leaves some out. Here the sample spans about 120,000 clones, about nine tenths being singletons. The CDR3 runs 13 residues. Trimming removed 3 bases at V and 1 base at J, with 7 bases between. Germline assignment: CDR1 SGDLS and CDR2 YYNGEE. The sequence derives from an adult in good health. The rearrangement uses TRBV9 and TRBJ1-1; no clear D gene. Sample: peripheral blood, taken on day 0 of AZD1222 vaccination. CDR3 sequence: CASSATTNTEAFF. For the CDR3, the DNA is TGTGCCAGCAGCGCGACAACGAACACTGAAGCTTTCTTT.